The entry that follows covers one TCR beta chain sequence. Its matching antigen is unknown. This entry is derived from a study of cytomegalovirus exposure and HLA in healthy donors. Study-level findings and limits: Highest at DRB1 and lowest at HLA-C, TCR association rates differed among HLA loci in a later analysis. Some TCR beta chains (164 of them) were listed as cytomegalovirus-associated.

The PCR used 60 Vbeta and 13 Jbeta primers. TCRdb keeps only in-frame clones here, not all; method: immunoSEQ multiplex PCR. The sample has about 160,000 clones, 75% seen once. Germline assignment: CDR1 LNHDA and CDR2 SQIVND (reference sequence). Germline trimming cut 6 bases from V and 4 bases from J; bases unmatched to any gene: 3. The CDR3 length is 13 residues. The chain carries TRBV19 and TRBJ2-5, with 9 nucleotides matching TRBD1. The receptor's source is a woman in her forties or fifties in good health and CMV-seropositive. What was sequenced was PBMCs. As DNA, the CDR3 is TGTGCCAGTAGGGGGACAGGGCCAGAGACCCAGTACTTC. It encodes CASRGTGPETQYF.